The 29 T cell receptor beta chains in this list originate from one sample, sequenced in a study of early T cells in non-severe SARS-CoV-2 infection. MiXCR, applied by TCRdb to the 5' RACE reads, yields one record per CDR3 protein. The sample comprises some 60,000 distinct CDR3 sequences, just under 9% of which are singletons, and 15% to 20% rests with the top ten. The sample consisted of whole blood. These receptors were taken from an adult who was a healthcare worker with PCR-confirmed SARS-CoV-2 infection or an uninfected control (not recorded which).

This clonotype was seen more than once but under ten times. The chain recombines TRBV7-8 with TRBJ2-1; no reliable D call. V was clipped by 7 bases and J by 3 bases, with 25 bases between them. CDR3 length: 18 residues. Germline V gene sequence: CDR1 SGHVS, CDR2 FQNEAQ. The CDR3 spells CASKLRAAEDRFYNEQFF. CDR3 sequence (DNA): TGTGCCAGCAAATTACGGGCCGCTGAAGACCGATTCTACAATGAGCAGTTCTTC.

This clonotype has a handful of counts. Written as DNA, the CDR3 is TGTGCCAGCAGTCTGCTAGCGGGAAACTCCTACGAGCAGTACTTC. Protein product: CASSLLAGNSYEQYF. The gene calls are TRBV28 and TRBJ2-7; 9 bases map to TRBD2. The CDR3 is made up of 15 amino acids. The trim removed 5 bases at V and 0 bases at J, leaving 5 bases unmatched. The germline V gene encodes CDR1 MDHEN and CDR2 SYDVKM.

The genes are TRBV12-3 or TRBV12-4 and TRBJ2-5; 9 nucleotides match TRBD2. The CDR3 consists of 14 residues. V dropped 5 bases and J dropped 2; count of bases not matched to a gene: 3. The CDR3: CASSDGLAQETQYF. The CDR3 coding sequence is TGTGCCAGCAGTGACGGACTAGCGCAAGAGACCCAGTACTTC.

V gene TRBV6-1 combines with J gene TRBJ2-3, with D possibly TRBD2 on 5 matching bases. CDR1 is MNHNS and CDR2 is SASEGT in the germline V gene. Trimming cost V 3 bases and J 4 bases, with 14 bases left between them. The length of the CDR3 is 15 residues. In nucleotides, the CDR3 is TGTGCCAGCAGTGATGTGGGGAGAGTGGCAGATACGCAGTATTTT. As protein: CASSDVGRVADTQYF.

Many counts were recorded for this clonotype. The gene calls are TRBV20-1 and TRBJ1-1, with a tentative D call TRBD1 (6 bases). Germline V gives CDR1 DFQATT, CDR2 SNEGSKA (reference sequence). CDR3 length: 13 residues. CDR3 coding DNA: TGCAGCGCACCCCCGCGAACAGGGAGGATAGCTTTCTTT. This sequence encodes CSAPPRTGRIAFF.

This clonotype has more than one count but fewer than ten. V is TRBV6-2 or TRBV6-3 and J is TRBJ2-4, with TRBD1 matching over 8 bases. J gave up 4 bases and V 5 bases, and 10 bases lay outside the gene matches. Germline V gene lookup returns CDR1 MNHEY and CDR2 SVGEGT. This CDR3 is built from 16 residues. The CDR3 protein is CASSPILGQVKNIQYF. The DNA for the CDR3 is TGTGCCAGCAGTCCTATACTGGGACAGGTAAAAAACATTCAGTACTTC.

This clonotype was counted many times. V usage is TRBV12-3 or TRBV12-4 and J usage is TRBJ2-2, with 7 bases identical to TRBD2. Trimming removed 5 bases from V and 6 bases from J; junction bases left unmatched: 12. CDR3 size: 16 residues. The CDR3 reads CASSPAAGRNSGELFF. For the CDR3, the DNA is TGTGCCAGCAGTCCGGCAGCGGGACGAAATTCCGGGGAGCTGTTTTTT.

This clonotype was recorded many times. The chain uses TRBV6-2 or TRBV6-3 and TRBJ2-1, with D possibly matching TRBD2 (5 bases). The CDR3 contains 17 residues. The V end was cut by 5 bases, the J end by 7 bases, with 24 bases between. CDR1 and CDR2 from the germline V gene are MNHEY and SVGEGT. Here the CDR3 DNA reads TGTGCCAGCAGTACGCCCCGGGATGGCCTTTATAGTAATGAGCAGTTCTTC. It encodes CASSTPRDGLYSNEQFF.

In its sample, this clonotype was seen many times. J is TRBJ2-7 and V is TRBV6-5; D is unclear. The CDR3 loop spans 12 amino acids. Per germline, CDR1 MNHEY and CDR2 SVGAGI. V was clipped by 6 bases and J by 6 bases, with 12 bases between them. CDR3 sequence: CASSLGRSEQYF. The CDR3 bases are TGTGCCAGCAGCCTCGGGCGAAGCGAGCAGTACTTC.

This CDR3 is CASSSPRGLAGVAAYEQYF. The CDR3 bases are TGTGCCAGCAGCTCCCCACGGGGGCTAGCGGGAGTTGCCGCCTACGAGCAGTACTTC. The chain combines TRBV7-2 with TRBJ2-7; 10 positions agree with TRBD2. With V trimmed by 4 bases and J by 2 bases, 17 bases remained unmatched. Germline CDR1 SGHTA, CDR2 FQGNSA. This CDR3 has 19 amino acids.

V and J are TRBV3-1 and TRBJ2-1; maybe TRBD2 (6 bases). CDR3 size: 14 residues. The V gene lost 4 bases and the J gene lost 3 bases, with 10 bases spanning the gap. CDR1 is LGHDT and CDR2 is YNNKEL in the germline V gene (reference sequence). The DNA of the CDR3 is TGTGCCAGCAGCCCATCGACTAGCTACAATGAGCAGTTCTTC. Amino acid sequence: CASSPSTSYNEQFF.

There are many counts of this clonotype. The chain links TRBV28 to TRBJ2-7; the match to TRBD2 covers 9 bases. The CDR3 is 15 amino acids. V was clipped by 1 base and J by 5 bases; unmatched bases: 6. CDR1 is MDHEN and CDR2 is SYDVKM in the germline V gene. The CDR3 nucleotides read TGTGCCAGCAGTTTATCGCCTAGCGGGGCTCACGAGCAGTACTTC. It specifies CASSLSPSGAHEQYF.

The chain links TRBV28 to TRBJ2-6; D is perhaps TRBD1 or TRBD2 (5 bases each). This CDR3 is built from 16 residues. The V and J ends lost 5 bases and 0 bases respectively, with 11 bases between them. CDR1 and CDR2 from the germline V gene are MDHEN and SYDVKM. The CDR3 DNA sequence: TGTGCCAGCAGTCAGGGACCAGCCTCTGGGGCCAACGTCCTGACTTTC. As protein: CASSQGPASGANVLTF.

This clonotype showed up just a few times. The chain carries TRBV12-3 or TRBV12-4 and TRBJ2-5; 13 bases are shared with TRBD2. V was pared by 5 bases and J by 4 bases, with 16 bases of the junction left unmatched. The CDR3 totals 19 residues. The CDR3 here is CASSQGLAGSSLGRETQYF. The CDR3 DNA reads TGTGCCAGCAGTCAGGGACTAGCGGGATCCTCATTGGGACGAGAGACCCAGTACTTC.

This clonotype was detected ten times or more. CDR3 DNA sequence: TGTGCCATCAGTGAGTCGACGGGTCAGCCCCAGCATTTT. Translation: CAISESTGQPQHF. The chain links TRBV10-3 to TRBJ1-5, with D hard to call. This CDR3 has 13 amino acids. Looked up from germline, CDR1 is ENHRY and CDR2 is SYGVKD. The germline V and J ends were trimmed by 0 bases and 6 bases, with 6 bases remaining between them.

The chain joins TRBV29-1 to TRBJ2-1; 7 bases match TRBD2. V lost 4 bases and J lost 1; bases outside the gene matches: 7. This CDR3 spans 15 amino acids. The germline CDR1 and CDR2 sequences are SQVTM and ANQGSEA. CDR3 region: CSVVRAGRSYNEQFF. The CDR3 nucleotides are TGCAGCGTTGTTCGAGCGGGACGGTCCTACAATGAGCAGTTCTTC.

In its sample, this clonotype was seen many times. The chain couples TRBV10-3 to TRBJ2-3; D gene ambiguous. V was trimmed by 10 bases and J by 0 bases, leaving 11 bases between them. The CDR3 is made up of 13 amino acids. CDR1 and CDR2 (germline): ENHRY, SYGVKD. The chain's CDR3 is CATTPTSTDTQYF. The CDR3, as DNA: TGTGCCACCACCCCGACAAGCACAGATACGCAGTATTTT.

This clonotype was detected many times. The rearrangement uses TRBV20-1 and TRBJ2-5, with D unresolved. Per germline, CDR1 DFQATT and CDR2 SNEGSKA (reference sequence). V shed 3 bases and J shed 2 bases, with 4 bases lying between them. The CDR3 contains 11 residues. The CDR3 sequence is CSASRQETQYF. CDR3 sequence (DNA): TGCAGTGCTAGTCGACAAGAGACCCAGTACTTC.

This clonotype rates as medium-sized. V gene TRBV27 combines with J gene TRBJ2-4; possibly TRBD2 for D (6 bases). In germline, CDR1 is MNHEY, CDR2 SMNVEV (reference sequence). Trimming stripped 7 bases from V and 4 bases from J, with 17 bases between. The CDR3 runs 15 residues. The CDR3 coding sequence is TGTGCCAGCAAAAGTGGGGAGGCGGGTAAAAACATTCAGTACTTC. Amino acids: CASKSGEAGKNIQYF.

This clonotype has at least ten counts. V and J are TRBV6-1 and TRBJ2-7, with 7 bases identical to TRBD1. There are 14 residues in the CDR3. The germline V gene encodes CDR1 MNHNS and CDR2 SASEGT. Germline trimming cut 6 bases from V and 0 bases from J; bases unmatched to any gene: 5. The CDR3 DNA is TGTGCCAGCAGAACACAGGGGAGCTCCTACGAGCAGTACTTC. Residues: CASRTQGSSYEQYF.

The table lists this clonotype with a few counts. This chain connects TRBV6-5 to TRBJ1-2, with D unresolved. The germline gives CDR1 MNHEY, CDR2 SVGAGI. The CDR3 length is 12 residues. Trimming left V 0 bases short and J 8 bases short, with 7 bases between. CDR3 in amino acids: CASSYSSGGYTF. The CDR3 DNA reads as TGTGCCAGCAGTTACTCGAGCGGGGGCTACACCTTC.

With regard to this clonotype: A much larger clone sits a single nucleotide away, making a read error possible. V is TRBV6-5 and J is TRBJ2-7, with 7 bases matching TRBD1. The V gene's germline CDR1 is MNHEY and CDR2 SVGAGI. This CDR3 has 12 amino acids. Written as DNA, the CDR3 is TGTCACGACAGGGCGTGCTCCTTCGAGCAGTACTTC. It yields the protein CHDRACSFEQYF.

This clonotype was counted between two and nine times. The chain links TRBV20-1 to TRBJ1-2; TRBD1 aligns across 11 bases. Germline assignment: CDR1 DFQATT and CDR2 SNEGSKA (reference sequence). This CDR3 has 13 amino acids. Trimming removed 6 bases from V and 5 bases from J; junction bases left unmatched: 5. As DNA, the CDR3 is TGCAGTGCCGGACAGGGGGCATTTTATGGCTACACCTTC. Translating it yields CSAGQGAFYGYTF.

This clonotype has a count of ten or more. The chain joins TRBV13 to TRBJ2-7, with 11 bases fitting TRBD1. With 5 bases clipped from V and 1 base from J, the junction kept 7 bases outside the gene matches. The CDR3 consists of 16 residues. Germline V gene sequence: CDR1 PRHDT, CDR2 FYEKMQ (reference sequence). The CDR3 is CASSPARDRGSYEQYF. The DNA for the CDR3 is TGTGCCAGCAGCCCGGCCCGGGACAGGGGGTCCTACGAGCAGTACTTC.

The rearrangement uses TRBV20-1 and TRBJ1-6; D is uncertain. Germline assignment: CDR1 DFQATT and CDR2 SNEGSKA (reference sequence). Trimming pared 0 bases from V and 10 bases from J, leaving 4 bases between. The CDR3 covers 11 residues. CDR3: CSAREGSPLHF. The DNA for the CDR3 is TGCAGTGCTAGAGAAGGATCACCCCTCCACTTT.

This clonotype occurred many times. The rearrangement uses TRBV12-5 and TRBJ2-1, with 8 nucleotides matching TRBD2. With V trimmed by 6 bases and J by 6 bases, 10 bases remained unmatched. Germline assignment: CDR1 LGHNT and CDR2 FRNRAP. This CDR3 is built from 15 residues. This CDR3 reads CASGEGLAVFNEQFF. In DNA form, the CDR3 reads TGTGCTAGTGGGGAAGGACTAGCAGTTTTCAATGAGCAGTTCTTC. The full variable domain, completed using reference TRBV12-5 and TRBJ2-1, is DARVTQTPRHKVTEMGQEVTMRCQPILGHNTVFWYRQTMMQGLELLAYFRNRAPLDDSGMPKDRFSAEMPDATLATLKIQPSEPRDSAVYFCASGEGLAVFNEQFFGPGTRLTVL.

This clonotype appeared a few times. V is TRBV15 and J is TRBJ2-3; D not certain. Germline V CDR1 and CDR2: LNHNV, YYDKDF (reference sequence). The CDR3 contains 13 residues. Trimming stripped 8 bases from V and 4 bases from J, with 13 bases between. Written as DNA, the CDR3 is TGTGCCACCCTTGATCGGCCGTCAGATACGCAGTATTTT. It translates to CATLDRPSDTQYF.

In its sample, this clonotype was seen a few times. The rearrangement links TRBV28 to TRBJ2-3, with TRBD2 matching 7 bases. Trimming at V came to 6 bases and at J to 5 bases, leaving 11 bases not matched to a gene. The CDR3 is 15 residues long. The germline V gene has CDR1 MDHEN and CDR2 SYDVKM. CDR3 residues: CASSLQAGRVDTQYF. The CDR3 DNA is TGTGCCAGCAGCCTCCAAGCGGGAAGGGTAGATACGCAGTATTTT.

This clonotype was seen at least ten times. The rearrangement uses TRBV6-2 or TRBV6-3 and TRBJ2-7; 10 bases fit TRBD2. V lost 5 bases and J lost 1; bases outside the gene matches: 2. Germline CDR1 MNHEY, CDR2 SVGEGT. CDR3 length: 14 amino acids. In nucleotides, the CDR3 is TGTGCCAGCAGTGCTAGCGGGAGATCCTACGAGCAGTACTTC. Translating it yields CASSASGRSYEQYF.